This entry lists 20 T cell receptor beta chains sequenced from one sample in a study of blood T cell repertoires in COVID-19. TCRdb keeps only in-frame clones here, not all; method: immunoSEQ multiplex PCR. The sample shows 300,000 to 350,000 clones, more than 75% of them seen only once. The specimen was peripheral blood. All receptors come from a woman between 45 and 60 years old with COVID-19, enrolled during active disease.

The V and J genes are TRBV28 and TRBJ1-2, with 7 nucleotides matching TRBD1. This CDR3 comprises 13 residues. Per germline, CDR1 MDHEN and CDR2 SYDVKM. The trim removed 2 bases at V and 5 bases at J, leaving 2 bases unmatched. The DNA for the CDR3 is TGTGCCAGCAGTTTAAGGGGGCAGTATGGCTACACCTTC. This sequence encodes CASSLRGQYGYTF.

This clone has just one count. The chain recombines TRBV7-2 with TRBJ2-7; 7 bases are shared with TRBD1. Germline CDR1 reads SGHTA; CDR2 reads FQGNSA. Trimming at V came to 1 base and at J to 6 bases, leaving 12 bases not matched to a gene. The CDR3 covers 16 residues. CDR3 protein: CASSLGTGQLLVEQYF. The CDR3 DNA is TGTGCCAGCAGCTTAGGGACGGGACAGCTTTTGGTCGAGCAGTACTTC. The full variable domain, in which reference TRBV7-2 and TRBJ2-7 provide the parts outside the CDR3, is GAGVSQSPSNKVTEKGKDVELRCDPISGHTALYWYRQSLGQGLEFLIYFQGNSAPDKSGLPSDRFSAERTGGSVSTLTIQRTQQEDSAVYLCASSLGTGQLLVEQYFGPGTRLTVT.

This rearrangement joins TRBV19 to TRBJ2-1; 10 bases are a match to TRBD1. The CDR3 consists of 15 residues. The ends lost 6 bases at V and 1 base at J; junction bases unmatched: 3. The germline V gene has CDR1 LNHDA and CDR2 SQIVND (reference sequence). DNA of the CDR3: TGTGCCAGTAGATGGGACAGGGGTTCCTACAATGAGCAGTTCTTC. This translates into CASRWDRGSYNEQFF.

J is TRBJ1-3 and V is TRBV7-9; TRBD1 is a possible D gene (5 bases). The CDR3 totals 14 residues. Germline assignment: CDR1 SEHNR and CDR2 FQNEAQ (reference sequence). V was pared by 7 bases and J by 0 bases, with 10 bases between. CDR3 in DNA: TGTGCCAGCAACCTAGGGGTCTCTGGAAACACCATATATTTT. This encodes CASNLGVSGNTIYF.

The gene calls are TRBV9 and TRBJ2-5; TRBD1 is a possible D gene (5 bases). CDR3 length equals 14 residues. Trimming removed 0 bases at V and 1 base at J, with 7 bases between. Germline assignment: CDR1 SGDLS and CDR2 YYNGEE. In DNA form, the CDR3 reads TGTGCCAGCAGCGTAGGGACATCCCAAGAGACCCAGTACTTC. This encodes CASSVGTSQETQYF.

The chain recombines TRBV7-8 with TRBJ2-6, with TRBD2 matching over 7 bases. This CDR3 is built from 15 residues. Germline trimming cut 5 bases from V and 0 bases from J; bases unmatched to any gene: 1. Germline loops: CDR1 SGHVS, CDR2 FQNEAQ. CDR3 sequence: CASSREGSGANVLTF. The CDR3 region has the DNA TGTGCCAGCAGCAGGGAGGGCTCTGGGGCCAACGTCCTGACTTTC.

The genes are TRBV4-1 and TRBJ2-7; D unresolved. Trimming stripped 1 base from V and 0 bases from J, with 22 bases between. Germline V lookup: CDR1 MGHRA, CDR2 YSYEKL. The length of the CDR3 is 19 residues. The CDR3 region has the DNA TGCGCCAGCAGCCAAGTTTTAATGCGCAGGCCCCCCAACTCCTACGAGCAGTACTTC. It codes for CASSQVLMRRPPNSYEQYF.

The chain combines TRBV7-2 with TRBJ1-1, with D perhaps TRBD1 (5 bases). V was cut by 3 bases and J by 1 base, with 9 bases left in between. The CDR3 is 14 residues long. Germline V lookup: CDR1 SGHTA, CDR2 FQGNSA. CDR3 coding DNA: TGTGCCAGCAGCTTGGCCACAGGGAACACTGAAGCTTTCTTT. The encoded protein is CASSLATGNTEAFF.

The chain is built from TRBV5-1 and TRBJ2-3, with 7 positions matching TRBD2. This CDR3 has 16 amino acids. The germline CDR1 and CDR2 sequences are SGHRS and YFSETQ. V trimming: 8 bases; J trimming: 5 bases; junction bases outside the gene matches: 17. CDR3 in amino acids: CASTALAGAGQDTQYF. The CDR3 bases are TGCGCCAGTACCGCCCTTGCGGGAGCTGGGCAAGATACGCAGTATTTT.

The J gene is TRBJ2-1, the V gene TRBV3-1 (or the pseudogene TRBV3-2); 8 positions agree with TRBD2. The germline V gene has CDR1 LGHDT and CDR2 YNNKEL (reference sequence). The CDR3 runs to 12 residues. V lost 11 bases, J lost 8 bases, and 8 bases stayed unmatched. The CDR3 here is CACSGIWHEQFF. The CDR3 region has the DNA TGTGCCTGTAGCGGGATTTGGCATGAGCAGTTCTTC.

V and J are TRBV5-1 and TRBJ1-6, with D possibly TRBD1 on 6 matching bases. This CDR3 is 14 amino acids long. Trimming took 3 bases from V and 6 from J, leaving 10 bases between them. Germline V lookup: CDR1 SGHRS, CDR2 YFSETQ. The CDR3 here is CASSSDSPNSPLHF. CDR3 DNA sequence: TGCGCCAGCAGCTCGGACAGTCCTAATTCACCCCTCCACTTT. Variable domain in full (rest from reference TRBV5-1 and TRBJ1-6): KAGVTQTPRYLIKTRGQQVTLSCSPISGHRSVSWYQQTPGQGLQFLFEYFSETQRNKGNFPGRFSGRQFSNSRSEMNVSTLELGDSALYLCASSSDSPNSPLHFGNGTRLTVT.

This clone has more than one count but fewer than ten. The gene calls are TRBV18 and TRBJ1-5; D perhaps matches TRBD1 (6 bases). The CDR3 sequence is 17 residues long. Per the germline V gene, CDR1 is KGHSH and CDR2 is LQKENI. The V gene lost 3 bases and the J gene lost 6 bases, with 21 bases spanning the gap. The CDR3 protein is CASSPDMPQGGGQPQHF. The DNA of the CDR3 is TGTGCCAGCTCACCCGACATGCCACAGGGTGGGGGTCAGCCCCAGCATTTT.

V is TRBV5-1 and J is TRBJ1-1, with D tentatively TRBD1 (5 bases). CDR3 length equals 17 residues. Trimming shortened V by 0 bases and J by 0 bases, and 15 bases separated the two germline ends. Germline V gene sequence: CDR1 SGHRS, CDR2 YFSETQ. CDR3 sequence reads: CASSLAEGAGMNTEAFF. In DNA, the CDR3 is TGCGCCAGCAGCTTGGCCGAAGGTGCAGGGATGAACACTGAAGCTTTCTTT. Supplemented by reference TRBV5-1 and TRBJ1-1, the full variable domain reads KAGVTQTPRYLIKTRGQQVTLSCSPISGHRSVSWYQQTPGQGLQFLFEYFSETQRNKGNFPGRFSGRQFSNSRSEMNVSTLELGDSALYLCASSLAEGAGMNTEAFFGQGTRLTVV.

This CDR3 reads CASSFAAAYSNQPQHF. The CDR3 nucleotides read TGTGCCAGCAGTTTTGCGGCTGCCTATAGCAATCAGCCCCAGCATTTT. The chain couples TRBV28 to TRBJ1-5; no clear D gene. V lost 3 bases and J 0 bases, leaving 12 bases between the germline ends. The length of the CDR3 is 16 residues. Germline lookup yields CDR1 MDHEN and CDR2 SYDVKM.

V gene TRBV16 combines with J gene TRBJ1-1; 7 nucleotides match TRBD1. J lost 4 bases, V lost 0 bases, and 2 bases had no gene match. From germline, CDR1 is KGHSY and CDR2 FQNENV. The CDR3 contains 14 residues. The CDR3 protein is CASSQSTGLTEAFF. In DNA, the CDR3 is TGTGCCAGCAGCCAATCGACAGGGCTCACTGAAGCTTTCTTT.

CDR3 region: CSVDEGPYEQYF. The DNA for the CDR3 is TGCAGCGTTGATGAGGGTCCCTACGAGCAGTACTTC. The chain joins TRBV29-1 to TRBJ2-7; TRBD2 might be the D (5 bases). This CDR3 is built from 12 residues. Germline V CDR1 and CDR2: SQVTM, ANQGSEA. Trimming removed 3 bases from V and 2 bases from J, with 8 bases in between.

This chain joins TRBV16 and TRBJ2-7; TRBD1 aligns across 9 bases. The CDR3 extends over 16 amino acids. V lost 2 bases and J lost 6; bases outside the gene matches: 11. From germline, CDR1 is KGHSY and CDR2 FQNENV. In DNA form, the CDR3 reads TGTGCCAGCAGCCAACGGAGGGACAGGGAAAGAAGCGAGCAGTACTTC. It specifies CASSQRRDRERSEQYF.

With regard to this clone: A much more abundant neighbour one base away suggests this may be a read error. The chain couples TRBV27 to TRBJ2-7; 10 bases align to TRBD1. Germline values: CDR1 MNHEY, CDR2 SMNVEV (reference sequence). Trimming removed 6 bases from V and 4 bases from J; junction bases left unmatched: 6. CDR3 length equals 14 residues. The DNA of the CDR3 is TGTGCCAGCAGCGCCGGGACAGGGGAATACGAGCAGTACTTC. Its translation: CASSAGTGEYEQYF.

The chain combines TRBV5-1 with TRBJ1-3; a possible D gene is TRBD1 (6 bases). This CDR3 contains 16 residues. The V end lost 0 bases, the J end lost 0 bases, and 10 bases lay between the germline ends. CDR1 and CDR2 from the germline V gene are SGHRS and YFSETQ. Here the CDR3 reads CASSLGGRGSGNTIYF. The CDR3 DNA reads as TGCGCCAGCAGCTTGGGCGGCAGGGGCTCTGGAAACACCATATATTTT. Drawing the rest from reference TRBV5-1 and TRBJ1-3, the complete variable domain is KAGVTQTPRYLIKTRGQQVTLSCSPISGHRSVSWYQQTPGQGLQFLFEYFSETQRNKGNFPGRFSGRQFSNSRSEMNVSTLELGDSALYLCASSLGGRGSGNTIYFGEGSWLTVV.

The chain has TRBV7-8 and TRBJ1-3, with 7 bases lining up with TRBD1. Unmatched junction bases numbered 4, after V lost 2 bases and J lost 0 bases. Germline-derived CDR1 and CDR2 are SGHVS and FQNEAQ. This CDR3 is 16 amino acids long. DNA of the CDR3: TGTGCCAGCAGCTTACAGGGGGACAGCTCTGGAAACACCATATATTTT. The encoded protein is CASSLQGDSSGNTIYF. The entire variable domain, with the rest obtained from reference TRBV7-8 and TRBJ1-3, is as follows: GAGVSQSPRYKVAKRGQDVALRCDPISGHVSLFWYQQALGQGPEFLTYFQNEAQLDKSGLPSDRFFAERPEGSVSTLKIQRTQQEDSAVYLCASSLQGDSSGNTIYFGEGSWLTVV.